The sequence of this T cell receptor beta chain was determined in a study of OX40 agonist ivuxolimab in advanced cancers. Study as a whole: With a range of roughly 23 to 90, age averaged about 59 years, and about 83% were male. Study outcomes and limitations: The expanded peripheral T cells' antigen specificity was not determined. Some nonresponders additionally presented with little normalized T-cell clonal expansion.

Here immunoSEQ multiplex PCR was the method, and the copy in TCRdb shows in-frame clones only, minus some. This repertoire shows under 90,000 clones, around 93% found once; its top ten account for 14%. Individuals having autoimmune disease history or systemic immunosuppression were not enrolled. V was shortened by 3 bases and J by 5 bases, with 13 bases between the two germline ends. From germline, CDR1 is SNHLY and CDR2 FYNNEI. CDR3 length equals 15 residues. Regarding this clone: What it binds is not known.

The specimen comprised CD4+ or CD8+ T cells sorted from blood, sampled in a trial of the OX40 agonist ivuxolimab. The sequence was collected from an adult with an advanced solid tumor such as melanoma, head and neck, liver or kidney cancer. The rearrangement links TRBV2 to TRBJ2-2, with D possibly TRBD1 on 7 matching bases. The CDR3: CASSEWQGGTGELFF. The CDR3, as DNA: TGTGCCAGCAGTGAGTGGCAGGGGGGTACCGGGGAGCTGTTTTTT.